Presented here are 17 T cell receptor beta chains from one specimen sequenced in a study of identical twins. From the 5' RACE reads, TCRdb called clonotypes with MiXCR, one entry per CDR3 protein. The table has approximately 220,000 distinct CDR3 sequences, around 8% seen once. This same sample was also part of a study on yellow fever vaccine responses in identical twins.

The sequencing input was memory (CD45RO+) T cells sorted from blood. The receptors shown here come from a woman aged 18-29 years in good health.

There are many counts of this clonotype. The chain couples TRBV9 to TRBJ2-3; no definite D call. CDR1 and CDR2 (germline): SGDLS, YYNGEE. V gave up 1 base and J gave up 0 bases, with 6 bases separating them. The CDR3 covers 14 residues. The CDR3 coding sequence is TGTGCCAGCAGCGTATCGAGCAGCACAGATACGCAGTATTTT. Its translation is CASSVSSSTDTQYF.

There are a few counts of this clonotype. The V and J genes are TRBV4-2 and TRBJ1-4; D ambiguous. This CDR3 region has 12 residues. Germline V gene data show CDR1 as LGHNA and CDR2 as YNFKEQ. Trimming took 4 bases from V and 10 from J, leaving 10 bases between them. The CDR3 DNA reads TGTGCCAGCAGCCGATCAAAAGTAAAACTGTTTTTT. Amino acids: CASSRSKVKLFF.

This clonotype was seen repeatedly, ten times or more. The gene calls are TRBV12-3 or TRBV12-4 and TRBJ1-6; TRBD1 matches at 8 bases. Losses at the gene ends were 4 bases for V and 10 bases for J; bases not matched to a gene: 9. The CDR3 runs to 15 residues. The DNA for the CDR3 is TGTGCCAGCAGTTCCGGGACAGGCGACACATCACCCCTCCACTTT. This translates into CASSSGTGDTSPLHF.

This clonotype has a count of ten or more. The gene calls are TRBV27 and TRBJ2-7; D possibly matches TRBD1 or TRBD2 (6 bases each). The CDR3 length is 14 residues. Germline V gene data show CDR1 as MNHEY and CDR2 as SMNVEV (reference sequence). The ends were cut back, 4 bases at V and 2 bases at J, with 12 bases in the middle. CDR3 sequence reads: CASSSRGATYEQYF. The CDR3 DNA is TGTGCCAGCAGTTCTAGGGGGGCAACCTACGAGCAGTACTTC.

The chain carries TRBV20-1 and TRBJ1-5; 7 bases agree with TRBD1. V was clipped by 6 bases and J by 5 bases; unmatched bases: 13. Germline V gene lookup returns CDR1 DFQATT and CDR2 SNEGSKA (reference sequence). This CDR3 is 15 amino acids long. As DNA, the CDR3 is TGCAGTGCCTGGGAACCGGGACAGCAGTATCAGCCCCAGCATTTT. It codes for CSAWEPGQQYQPQHF.

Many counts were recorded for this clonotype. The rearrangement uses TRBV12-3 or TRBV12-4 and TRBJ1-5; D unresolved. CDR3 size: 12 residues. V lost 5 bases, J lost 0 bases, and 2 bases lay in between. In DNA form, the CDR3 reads TGTGCCAGCAGTATTAGCAATCAGCCCCAGCATTTT. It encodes CASSISNQPQHF.

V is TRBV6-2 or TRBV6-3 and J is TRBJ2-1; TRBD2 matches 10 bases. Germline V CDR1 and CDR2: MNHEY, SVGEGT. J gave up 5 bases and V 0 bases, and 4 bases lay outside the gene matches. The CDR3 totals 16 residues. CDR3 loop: CASSYSSSGRDNEQFF. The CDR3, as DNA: TGTGCCAGCAGTTACTCGAGCAGCGGGAGGGACAATGAGCAGTTCTTC.

DNA for the CDR3: TGTGCCAGCAGTTCAGCGACTAGCGGGAGGGCCCGTGAGCAGTTCTTC. Protein product: CASSSATSGRAREQFF. This chain links TRBV6-5 with TRBJ2-1; 14 nucleotides line up with TRBD2. The V and J ends lost 4 bases and 9 bases, in that order; junction bases with no gene match: 8. CDR3 length: 16 residues. CDR1 and CDR2 from the germline V gene are MNHEY and SVGAGI.

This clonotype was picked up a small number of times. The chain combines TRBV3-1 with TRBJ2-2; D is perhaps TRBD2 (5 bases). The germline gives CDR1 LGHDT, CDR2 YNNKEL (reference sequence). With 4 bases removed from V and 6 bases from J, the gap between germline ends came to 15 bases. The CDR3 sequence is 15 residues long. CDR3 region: CASSLNLGVAGELFF. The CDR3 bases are TGTGCCAGCAGCCTAAATCTCGGGGTAGCCGGGGAGCTGTTTTTT.

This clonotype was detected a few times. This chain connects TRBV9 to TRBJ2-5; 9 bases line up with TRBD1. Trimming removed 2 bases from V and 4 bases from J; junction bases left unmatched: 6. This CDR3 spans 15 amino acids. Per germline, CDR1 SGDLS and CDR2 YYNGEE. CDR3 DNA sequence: TGTGCCAGCAGCGTTACCGGGACAGGGATAGAGACCCAGTACTTC. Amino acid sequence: CASSVTGTGIETQYF.

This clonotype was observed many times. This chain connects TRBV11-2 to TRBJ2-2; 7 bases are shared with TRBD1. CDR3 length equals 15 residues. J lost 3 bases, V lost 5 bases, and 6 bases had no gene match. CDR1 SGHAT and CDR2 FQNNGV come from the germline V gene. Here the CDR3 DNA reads TGTGCCAGCAGCGTCGGGACAGTGGACACCGGGGAGCTGTTTTTT. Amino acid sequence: CASSVGTVDTGELFF.

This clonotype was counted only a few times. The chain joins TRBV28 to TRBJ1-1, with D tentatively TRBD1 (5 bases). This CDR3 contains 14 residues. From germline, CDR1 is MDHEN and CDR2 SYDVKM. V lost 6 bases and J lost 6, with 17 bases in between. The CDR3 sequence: CASRSGLRISEAFF. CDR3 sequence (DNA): TGTGCCAGCAGGTCGGGACTACGAATCTCTGAAGCTTTCTTT.

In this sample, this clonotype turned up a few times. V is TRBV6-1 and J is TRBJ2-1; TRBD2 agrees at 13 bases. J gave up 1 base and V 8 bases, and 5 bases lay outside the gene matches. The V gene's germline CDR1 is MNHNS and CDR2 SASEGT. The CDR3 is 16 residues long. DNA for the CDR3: TGTGCCAGCCGACTAGCGGGGGGCCCTTCCTACAATGAGCAGTTCTTC. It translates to CASRLAGGPSYNEQFF.

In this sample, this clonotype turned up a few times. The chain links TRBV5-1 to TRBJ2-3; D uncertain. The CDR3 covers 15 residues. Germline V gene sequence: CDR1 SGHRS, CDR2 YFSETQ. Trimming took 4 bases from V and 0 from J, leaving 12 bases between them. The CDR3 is CASSPRAVSTDTQYF. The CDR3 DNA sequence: TGCGCCAGCAGCCCCCGCGCCGTAAGCACAGATACGCAGTATTTT.

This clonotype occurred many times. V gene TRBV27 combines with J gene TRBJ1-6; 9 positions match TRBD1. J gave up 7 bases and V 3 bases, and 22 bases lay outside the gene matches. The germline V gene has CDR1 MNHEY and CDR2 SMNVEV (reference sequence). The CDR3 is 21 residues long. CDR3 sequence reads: CASSFGSSGQGPHRGNSPLHF. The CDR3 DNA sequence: TGTGCCAGCAGTTTTGGATCTTCAGGACAGGGGCCCCATCGGGGAAATTCACCCCTCCACTTT.

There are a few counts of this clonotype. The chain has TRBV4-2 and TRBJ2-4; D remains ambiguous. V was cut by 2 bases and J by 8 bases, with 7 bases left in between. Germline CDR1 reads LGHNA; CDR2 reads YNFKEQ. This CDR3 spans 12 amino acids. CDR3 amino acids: CASSQLEDIQYF. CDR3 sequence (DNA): TGTGCCAGCAGCCAACTCGAGGACATTCAGTACTTC.

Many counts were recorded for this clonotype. DNA of the CDR3: TGCAGTGCTAGAGGCGGAAGGGAAAACAATGAGCAGTTCTTC. Translating it yields CSARGGRENNEQFF. The chain couples TRBV20-1 to TRBJ2-1; D ambiguous. This CDR3 is built from 14 residues. CDR1 DFQATT and CDR2 SNEGSKA come from the germline V gene (reference sequence). The germline V and J ends were trimmed by 1 base and 5 bases, with 12 bases remaining between them.